Listed below are T cell receptor beta chains from one sample, sequenced in a study of siplizumab effects on memory and regulatory T cells. The repertoire was sequenced with immunoSEQ multiplex PCR; TCRdb's copy has only in-frame clones and lacks some. The sample has approximately 100,000 clones, just under 95% seen once. Specimen: non-Treg CD4+ T cells sorted from blood. Receptors originate from a human donor in good health. Both conserved end residues are part of each CDR3. The D gene is left open where the match is weak. Expanded clones are given a class, and other clones once, few, many or no size at all.

size	D	V	J	CDR3	DNA
NA	TRBD1	TRBV28	TRBJ2-7	CASSLPGTGRYEQYF	TGTGCCAGCAGTCTCCCCGGGACAGGGCGGTACGAGCAGTACTTC
NA	TRBD1	TRBV19	TRBJ1-4	CASSGQGLEKLFF	TGTGCCAGTAGCGGACAGGGTCTAGAAAAACTGTTTTTT
NA	NA	TRBV4-1	TRBJ2-4	CASSQVGLAKNIQYF	TGCGCCAGCAGCCAAGTCGGGTTAGCCAAAAACATTCAGTACTTC
NA	TRBD2	TRBV12-5	TRBJ2-1	CASGLAGYNEQFF	TGTGCTAGTGGACTAGCGGGATACAATGAGCAGTTCTTC
NA	NA	TRBV27	TRBJ1-5	CASRGLLNQPQHF	TGTGCCAGCAGAGGGTTACTCAATCAGCCCCAGCATTTT
NA	NA	TRBV5-4	TRBJ2-3	CASSLAYPNTDTQYF	TGTGCCAGCAGCTTGGCCTACCCCAACACAGATACGCAGTATTTT
NA	NA	TRBV7-2	TRBJ2-5	CASSSPSTVGVRTQYF	TGTGCCAGCAGCTCGCCCAGTACTGTCGGGGTTAGGACCCAGTACTTC
NA	TRBD2	TRBV5-1	TRBJ2-7	CASSRWSGIKREGLYEQYF	TGCGCCAGCAGCCGATGGTCGGGGATCAAGCGGGAGGGCCTTTACGAGCAGTACTTC
NA	NA	TRBV20-1	TRBJ2-3	CSAGSRNTQYF	TGCAGTGCCGGGAGTCGAAATACGCAGTATTTT
NA	NA	TRBV2	TRBJ2-7	CASKNPGPYEQYF	TGTGCCAGCAAAAATCCGGGCCCCTACGAGCAGTACTTC
NA	NA	TRBV28	TRBJ2-3	CASSFAGQGTDTQYF	TGTGCCAGCAGTTTTGCGGGACAAGGGACAGATACGCAGTATTTT
NA	NA	TRBV7-3	TRBJ2-1	CASSLGVSSYNEQFF	TGTGCCAGCAGCTTAGGTGTTAGCTCCTACAATGAGCAGTTCTTC
once	NA	TRBV5-5	TRBJ1-5	CASSRWARGEQPQHF	TGTGCCAGCAGCCGATGGGCCCGGGGGGAGCAGCCCCAGCATTTT
NA	TRBD2	TRBV19	TRBJ2-1	CASSSISGRGEQFF	TGTGCCAGTAGTAGCATAAGCGGGAGGGGAGAGCAGTTCTTC
NA	NA	TRBV4-1	TRBJ2-1	CASSQLRGVQFF	TGCGCCAGCAGCCAGCTCAGGGGTGTGCAGTTCTTC
once	NA	TRBV11-3	TRBJ2-5	CASSLAGSWETQYF	TGTGCCAGCAGCTTAGCGGGGTCATGGGAGACCCAGTACTTC
NA	TRBD2	TRBV19	TRBJ2-3	CASSSGRLDTQYF	TGTGCCAGTAGTAGCGGGAGGTTGGATACGCAGTATTTT
NA	NA	TRBV7-7	TRBJ2-1	CASSYSGVDNEQFF	TGTGCCAGCAGCTACTCTGGGGTGGACAATGAGCAGTTCTTC
NA	NA	TRBV7-8	TRBJ2-5	CASSPQETQYF	TGTGCCAGCAGCCCTCAAGAGACCCAGTACTTC
NA	TRBD2	TRBV27	TRBJ2-1	CASSFFQRGNEQFF	TGTGCCAGCAGTTTCTTCCAGCGGGGCAATGAGCAGTTCTTC
NA	NA	TRBV2	TRBJ2-3	CASSGNSFNTDTQYF	TGTGCCAGCAGTGGCAACAGCTTCAACACAGATACGCAGTATTTT
NA	NA	TRBV7-9	TRBJ2-3	CASSLISIHTDTQYF	TGTGCCAGCAGCTTAATCTCGATACACACAGATACGCAGTATTTT
NA	NA	TRBV5-1	TRBJ2-5	CASSTLIAAQETQYF	TGCGCCAGCAGCACTCTAATAGCGGCCCAAGAGACCCAGTACTTC
NA	NA	TRBV9	TRBJ2-1	CASSVGQGGHNEQFF	TGTGCCAGCAGCGTAGGGCAGGGTGGGCACAATGAGCAGTTCTTC
NA	TRBD2	TRBV7-3	TRBJ2-1	CASSATSGSRYNEQFF	TGTGCCAGCAGCGCCACTAGCGGGAGTCGCTACAATGAGCAGTTCTTC
NA	TRBD2	TRBV19	TRBJ2-1	CASSTPSGRARNEQFF	TGTGCCAGTAGTACACCTAGCGGGAGGGCGAGGAATGAGCAGTTCTTC
NA	NA	TRBV5-1	TRBJ2-3	CASSLGLGSTDTQYF	TGCGCCAGCAGCTTGGGCCTAGGGAGCACAGATACGCAGTATTTT
NA	NA	TRBV5-1	TRBJ1-5	CASSLVSGDNQPQHF	TGCGCCAGCAGCTTGGTTTCAGGGGACAATCAGCCCCAGCATTTT
NA	NA	TRBV6-5	TRBJ2-7	CASSYTEGRSYEQYF	TGTGCCAGCAGTTACACGGAGGGGAGGAGCTACGAGCAGTACTTC
NA	NA	TRBV11-2	TRBJ2-4	CASSLVAKNIQYF	TGTGCCAGCAGCTTGGTAGCCAAAAACATTCAGTACTTC
NA	TRBD1	TRBV14	TRBJ2-7	CASSRDRLNEQYF	TGTGCCAGCAGTCGGGACAGGTTAAACGAGCAGTACTTC
NA	NA	TRBV28	TRBJ1-1	CASSLQEDMEAFF	TGTGCCAGCAGTTTACAGGAAGACATGGAGGCTTTCTTT
NA	NA	TRBV28	TRBJ2-5	CATQGQGRETQYF	TGTGCCACCCAAGGGCAGGGTCGGGAGACCCAGTACTTC
NA	NA	TRBV9	TRBJ2-3	CASSVSGFTDTQYF	TGTGCCAGCAGCGTATCGGGCTTCACAGATACGCAGTATTTT
NA	NA	TRBV14	TRBJ1-3	CASSQVGAVRNTIYF	TGTGCCAGCAGCCAAGTAGGCGCAGTCCGAAACACCATATATTTT
NA	TRBD2	TRBV7-8	TRBJ2-1	CASSFRLAGAEQFF	TGTGCCAGCAGCTTTCGACTAGCGGGAGCTGAGCAGTTCTTC
few	NA	TRBV14	TRBJ2-2	CASSGRKNTGELFF	TGTGCCAGCAGTGGGCGGAAGAACACCGGGGAGCTGTTTTTT
NA	NA	TRBV11-2	TRBJ1-3	CASSSLMPGNTIYF	TGTGCCAGCAGCTCCCTGATGCCTGGAAACACCATATATTTT
NA	TRBD1	TRBV27	TRBJ1-1	CASSLSPYRGAEAFF	TGTGCCAGCAGTTTATCCCCCTACAGGGGTGCTGAAGCTTTCTTT
NA	TRBD1	TRBV7-9	TRBJ1-5	CASSKSSGQGHQPQHF	TGTGCCAGCAGCAAAAGCTCGGGACAGGGGCATCAGCCCCAGCATTTT
NA	NA	TRBV7-2	TRBJ2-7	CASNLHLFGEQYF	TGTGCCAGCAACCTCCACTTATTCGGCGAGCAGTACTTC
NA	NA	TRBV14	TRBJ2-4	CASSQDSSIAKNIQYF	TGTGCCAGCAGCCAAGATTCGAGCATAGCCAAAAACATTCAGTACTTC
NA	NA	TRBV27	TRBJ1-6	CASSSRQVNSPLHF	TGTGCCAGCAGTTCTCGACAAGTTAATTCACCCCTCCACTTT
once	NA	TRBV7-9	TRBJ1-5	CASSLYGGGGSNQPQHF	TGTGCCAGCAGCCTCTACGGGGGAGGAGGGAGCAATCAGCCCCAGCATTTT
NA	NA	TRBV30	TRBJ1-3	CAWRMYSGNTIYF	TGTGCCTGGAGAATGTACTCTGGAAACACCATATATTTT
NA	NA	TRBV7-2	TRBJ2-2	CASSLRRGETGELFF	TGTGCCAGCAGCTTAAGACGCGGGGAGACCGGGGAGCTGTTTTTT
NA	NA	TRBV30	TRBJ1-3	CAHSSSGNTIYF	TGTGCCCATTCGAGCTCTGGAAACACCATATATTTT
NA	NA	TRBV11-3	TRBJ2-1	CASSFQTSGYNEQFF	TGTGCCAGCAGCTTTCAGACCAGCGGTTACAATGAGCAGTTCTTC
NA	TRBD1	TRBV27	TRBJ1-1	CASSFRGTGTEAFF	TGTGCCAGCAGCTTTAGGGGGACAGGGACTGAAGCTTTCTTT
NA	NA	TRBV28	TRBJ1-5	CASSPTNYIQPQHF	TGTGCCAGCAGTCCGACAAACTACATTCAGCCCCAGCATTTT
once	NA	TRBV5-1	TRBJ2-5	CASSLRTMGQETQYF	TGCGCCAGCAGCTTGCGGACCATGGGACAAGAGACCCAGTACTTC
NA	TRBD1	TRBV4-2	TRBJ1-2	CASSQAQWDRAWNGYTF	TGTGCCAGCAGCCAAGCACAATGGGACAGGGCATGGAATGGCTACACCTTC
NA	NA	TRBV19	TRBJ1-2	CASTGVNYGYTF	TGTGCCAGTACGGGTGTTAACTATGGCTACACCTTC
NA	TRBD2	TRBV6-5	TRBJ2-1	CASSYSSSGSYEQFF	TGTGCCAGCAGTTACTCCTCTAGCGGGAGCTATGAGCAGTTCTTC
NA	TRBD1	TRBV6-1	TRBJ1-5	CASRATGGSNQPQHF	TGTGCCAGCAGGGCGACAGGGGGTAGCAATCAGCCCCAGCATTTT
NA	NA	TRBV5-1	TRBJ2-5	CASSLGGRDQETQYF	TGCGCCAGCAGCTTGGGGGGCAGGGACCAAGAGACCCAGTACTTC
NA	TRBD1	TRBV7-9	TRBJ1-1	CASSSTGGAMSTEAFF	TGTGCCAGCAGCTCGACAGGGGGCGCGATGTCCACTGAAGCTTTCTTT